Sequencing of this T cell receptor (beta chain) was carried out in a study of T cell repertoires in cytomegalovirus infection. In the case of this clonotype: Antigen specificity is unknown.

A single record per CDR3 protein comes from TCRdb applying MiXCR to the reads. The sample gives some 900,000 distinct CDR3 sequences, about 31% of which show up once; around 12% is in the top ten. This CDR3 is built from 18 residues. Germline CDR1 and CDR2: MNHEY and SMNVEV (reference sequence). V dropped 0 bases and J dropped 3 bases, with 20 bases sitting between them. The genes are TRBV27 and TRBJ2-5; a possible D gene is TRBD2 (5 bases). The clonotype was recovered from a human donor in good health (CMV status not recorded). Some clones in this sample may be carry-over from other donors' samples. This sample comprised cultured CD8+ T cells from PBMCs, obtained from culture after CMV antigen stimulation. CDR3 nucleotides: TGTGCCAGCAGTTTATCCCCACCTATAGCGACTCGAAAAGAGACCCAGTACTTC. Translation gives CASSLSPPIATRKETQYF.